This is a list of T cell receptor beta chains from one sample in a study of T cell responses to AZD1222 COVID-19 vaccine. Sequenced by immunoSEQ multiplex PCR; TCRdb stores in-frame clones only, minus some. The sample records fewer than 300,000 clones, 85% to 95% being singletons. The material sequenced was peripheral blood, taken on day 0 of AZD1222 vaccination. These receptor sequences come from an adult in good health. Both conserved end residues are part of each CDR3. Each record gives: V gene, D gene, clone size, J gene, CDR3 length, CDR3 protein, CDR3 DNA. D genes are given only for firm matches. Some rows have no size entry. The others give once, few or many, or a class for an expanded clone.

TRBV2	TRBD1	NA	TRBJ1-4	14	CASTLDRAKEKLFF	TGTGCCAGCACTCTGGACAGGGCTAAGGAAAAACTGTTTTTT
TRBV19	NA	once	TRBJ1-1	13	CASSPRTNTEAFF	TGTGCCAGTAGTCCACGGACTAACACTGAAGCTTTCTTT
TRBV12-3/TRBV12-4	NA	NA	TRBJ1-1	13	CASSFAGNTEAFF	TGTGCCAGCAGTTTTGCAGGGAACACTGAAGCTTTCTTT
TRBV27	NA	NA	TRBJ2-2	14	CASSLTGKSGELFF	TGTGCCAGCAGCCTGACAGGAAAATCCGGGGAGCTGTTTTTT
TRBV4-1	NA	NA	TRBJ1-1	15	CASSQPRTADTEAFF	TGCGCCAGCAGCCAACCACGGACAGCCGACACTGAAGCTTTCTTT
TRBV7-2	TRBD1	NA	TRBJ2-7	14	CASRAGTGSYEQYF	TGTGCCAGCAGGGCCGGGACAGGGTCCTACGAGCAGTACTTC
TRBV6-5	NA	NA	TRBJ1-1	11	CASWAGTEAFF	TGTGCCAGCTGGGCTGGCACTGAAGCTTTCTTT
TRBV19	NA	NA	TRBJ2-7	11	CASSDSYEQYF	TGTGCCAGTAGCGACAGCTACGAGCAGTACTTC
TRBV7-2	NA	NA	TRBJ1-1	14	CASSTHRLSTEAFF	TGTGCCAGCAGCACTCACAGGTTGAGCACTGAAGCTTTCTTT
TRBV19	TRBD1	NA	TRBJ2-7	15	CASTDQGQGHGEQYF	TGTGCCAGTACCGACCAAGGACAGGGCCATGGGGAGCAGTACTTC
TRBV5-6	TRBD1	NA	TRBJ2-2	15	CASSSGTGFTGELFF	TGTGCCAGCAGCTCCGGGACAGGGTTCACCGGGGAGCTGTTTTTT
TRBV5-1	NA	NA	TRBJ1-2	14	CASSRNFKGLGYTF	TGCGCCAGCAGTAGGAACTTTAAGGGGTTAGGCTACACCTTC
TRBV2	NA	NA	TRBJ2-7	12	CASRESSYEQYF	TGTGCCAGCAGAGAGAGCTCCTACGAGCAGTACTTC
TRBV12-3/TRBV12-4	NA	NA	TRBJ2-7	13	CASSPTSLGEQYF	TGTGCCAGCAGTCCTACCTCCCTGGGGGAGCAGTACTTC
TRBV19	NA	NA	TRBJ1-5	14	CASSIRGGNQPQHF	TGTGCCAGTAGTATCAGGGGTGGCAATCAGCCCCAGCATTTT
TRBV6-5	NA	NA	TRBJ2-1	15	CASSYVGGGYNEQFF	TGTGCCAGCAGTTACGTCGGGGGTGGATACAATGAGCAGTTCTTC
TRBV6-6	NA	once	TRBJ1-6	14	CASSYGQEDSPLHF	TGTGCCAGCAGTTACGGGCAAGAGGATTCACCCCTCCACTTT
TRBV10-3	TRBD1	NA	TRBJ1-5	15	CAISESGTGLEPQHF	TGTGCCATCAGTGAATCCGGGACAGGGTTGGAGCCCCAGCATTTT
TRBV7-2	TRBD1	once	TRBJ1-5	14	CASSPSDRGRPQHF	TGTGCCAGCAGCCCCTCAGACAGGGGACGGCCCCAGCATTTT
TRBV7-9	NA	NA	TRBJ1-2	13	CASSQRFSYGYTF	TGTGCCAGCAGCCAGCGGTTCAGTTATGGCTACACCTTC
TRBV28	NA	NA	TRBJ1-1	15	CASTQWSAGDTEAFF	TGTGCCAGCACCCAGTGGAGCGCTGGAGACACTGAAGCTTTCTTT
TRBV6-5	NA	NA	TRBJ1-2	13	CASSTRTEYGYTF	TGTGCCAGCAGTACTCGGACAGAATATGGCTACACCTTC
TRBV5-5	TRBD2	NA	TRBJ2-1	15	CASSLIGLAGDEQFF	TGTGCCAGCAGCTTGATAGGACTAGCGGGGGATGAGCAGTTCTTC
TRBV11-2	NA	NA	TRBJ1-2	13	CASSNSPNYGYTF	TGTGCCAGCAGCAACAGCCCTAACTATGGCTACACCTTC
TRBV28	NA	NA	TRBJ1-3	15	CASSFPGGTGNTIYF	TGTGCCAGCAGTTTTCCGGGGGGTACTGGAAACACCATATATTTT
TRBV5-6	TRBD2	NA	TRBJ2-6	17	CASSLNLLREGANVLTF	TGTGCCAGCAGCTTGAATCTTTTGCGGGAGGGGGCCAACGTCCTGACTTTC
TRBV12-3/TRBV12-4	NA	NA	TRBJ1-2	12	CASSSGRYGYTF	TGTGCCAGCAGTTCCGGACGGTATGGCTACACCTTC
TRBV28	TRBD1	NA	TRBJ2-7	15	CASISIGQGSYEQYF	TGTGCCAGCATCTCCATCGGACAGGGCTCCTACGAGCAGTACTTC
TRBV21-1	NA	NA	TRBJ2-5	14	CASLDGGGPETQYF	TGTGCCAGCCTGGACGGGGGAGGGCCGGAGACCCAGTACTTC
TRBV29-1	NA	NA	TRBJ2-1	15	CSVERSLARSSEQFF	TGCAGCGTCGAAAGGTCCCTAGCGCGGAGCAGTGAGCAGTTCTTC
TRBV7-9	NA	NA	TRBJ1-2	15	CASSYPGPALYGYTF	TGTGCCAGCAGCTACCCGGGCCCTGCACTCTATGGCTACACCTTC
TRBV6-5	TRBD1	NA	TRBJ1-4	14	CASTSGTGIEKLFF	TGTGCCAGCACCTCCGGGACAGGGATTGAAAAACTGTTTTTT
TRBV7-3	NA	NA	TRBJ1-6	15	CASSRQGTYNSPLHF	TGTGCCAGCAGCCGCCAGGGGACCTATAATTCACCCCTCCACTTT
TRBV9	NA	NA	TRBJ1-6	13	CASSVRQNSPLHF	TGTGCCAGCAGCGTAAGGCAGAATTCACCCCTCCACTTT
TRBV9	NA	NA	TRBJ1-5	17	CASSKRQEPTGNQPQHF	TGTGCCAGCAGCAAACGACAGGAACCGACCGGGAATCAGCCCCAGCATTTT
TRBV18	NA	once	TRBJ2-5	13	CASSPRQEETQYF	TGTGCCAGCTCACCAAGACAAGAAGAGACCCAGTACTTC
TRBV12-3/TRBV12-4	NA	NA	TRBJ1-2	12	CASSFPGHGYTF	TGTGCCAGCAGTTTCCCCGGCCATGGCTACACCTTC
TRBV2	TRBD1	NA	TRBJ2-7	14	CASRPGQLASEQYF	TGTGCCAGCAGGCCGGGACAGCTCGCCTCTGAGCAGTACTTC
TRBV7-8	TRBD2	NA	TRBJ2-1	14	CASSHREGRYEQFF	TGTGCCAGCAGCCACCGGGAGGGCCGTTATGAGCAGTTCTTC
TRBV29-1	NA	once	TRBJ2-7	13	CSVRLEGTYEQYF	TGCAGCGTCAGGCTGGAGGGAACCTACGAGCAGTACTTC
TRBV28	NA	NA	TRBJ1-2	16	CASSWGSPQANYGYTF	TGTGCCAGCAGTTGGGGCAGTCCTCAAGCTAACTATGGCTACACCTTC
TRBV6-4	TRBD2	NA	TRBJ2-5	18	CASSDKRLAGPIQETQYF	TGTGCCAGCAGTGACAAAAGGCTAGCGGGACCTATCCAAGAGACCCAGTACTTC
TRBV15	TRBD1	NA	TRBJ1-6	15	CATKTGTEYNSPLHF	TGTGCCACCAAGACCGGGACAGAGTATAATTCACCCCTCCACTTT
TRBV2	NA	NA	TRBJ2-1	17	CASSEEMRTGAYNEQFF	TGTGCCAGCAGTGAAGAAATGCGGACTGGGGCCTACAATGAGCAGTTCTTC
TRBV18	TRBD1	NA	TRBJ2-7	15	CASSSTGTAPYEQYF	TGTGCCAGCTCATCAACCGGGACAGCGCCCTACGAGCAGTACTTC
TRBV19	NA	NA	TRBJ1-2	17	CASSSDRTVRANYGYTF	TGTGCCAGTAGTTCAGACAGGACAGTCCGCGCTAACTATGGCTACACCTTC
TRBV27	TRBD1	NA	TRBJ2-1	14	CASSFGAGGNEQFF	TGTGCCAGCAGTTTTGGGGCAGGGGGCAATGAGCAGTTCTTC
TRBV11-1	NA	NA	TRBJ2-1	13	CASSSLGVDEQFF	TGTGCCAGCAGCTCCTTGGGTGTTGATGAGCAGTTCTTC
TRBV5-1	TRBD1	NA	TRBJ1-6	17	CASSPLGGQGYNSPLHF	TGCGCCAGCAGCCCGTTAGGTGGACAGGGTTATAATTCACCCCTCCACTTT
TRBV12-3/TRBV12-4	NA	NA	TRBJ1-1	12	CASSFYDTEAFF	TGTGCCAGCAGTTTTTATGACACTGAAGCTTTCTTT
TRBV12-3/TRBV12-4	TRBD1	NA	TRBJ1-4	13	CASSRDRGEKLFF	TGTGCCAGCAGTAGGGACAGGGGAGAAAAACTGTTTTTT
TRBV29-1	NA	NA	TRBJ1-3	19	CSVETGTFMAGEAGNTIYF	TGCAGCGTTGAAACAGGGACTTTCATGGCCGGGGAGGCTGGAAACACCATATATTTT
TRBV27	TRBD1	NA	TRBJ2-7	15	CASSLLGQGAYEQYF	TGTGCCAGCAGTTTATTAGGACAGGGGGCTTACGAGCAGTACTTC
TRBV11-3	TRBD1	few	TRBJ2-5	15	CASSPGRGGTETQYF	TGTGCCAGCAGCCCCGGTAGAGGGGGCACAGAGACCCAGTACTTC
TRBV7-2	NA	NA	TRBJ1-4	14	CASSIQGGNEKLFF	TGTGCCAGCAGTATACAGGGCGGTAATGAAAAACTGTTTTTT
TRBV3-1/TRBV3-2	NA	NA	TRBJ1-1	15	CASSQEASLGTEAFF	TGTGCCAGCAGCCAAGAGGCTTCCCTAGGCACTGAAGCTTTCTTT
TRBV30	TRBD1	NA	TRBJ2-7	12	CAWGTGFYEQYF	TGTGCCTGGGGGACAGGGTTCTACGAGCAGTACTTC
TRBV5-1	NA	NA	TRBJ1-1	13	CASRPGWAPEAFF	TGCGCCAGCAGGCCAGGGTGGGCGCCTGAAGCTTTCTTT
TRBV4-2	NA	once	TRBJ1-2	13	CASSQDPGSGYTF	TGTGCCAGCAGCCAAGATCCGGGGAGCGGCTACACCTTC